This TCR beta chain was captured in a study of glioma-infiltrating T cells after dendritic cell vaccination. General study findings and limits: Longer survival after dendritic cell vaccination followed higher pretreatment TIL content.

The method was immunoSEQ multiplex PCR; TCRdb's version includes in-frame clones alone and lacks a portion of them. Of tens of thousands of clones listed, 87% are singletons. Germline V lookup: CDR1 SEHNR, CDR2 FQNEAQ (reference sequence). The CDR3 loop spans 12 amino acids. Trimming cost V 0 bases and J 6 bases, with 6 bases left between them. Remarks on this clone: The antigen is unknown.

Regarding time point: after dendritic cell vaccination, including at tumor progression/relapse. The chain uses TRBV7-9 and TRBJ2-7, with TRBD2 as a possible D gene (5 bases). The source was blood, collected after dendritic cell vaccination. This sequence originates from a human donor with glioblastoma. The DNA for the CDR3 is TGTGCCAGCAGCTTAGCGCGGGTCGAGCAGTACTTC. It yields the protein CASSLARVEQYF.